This T cell receptor beta chain was profiled in a study of blood T cell repertoires in COVID-19 (TCRdb year 2020). With regard to the full study: Samples from collaborators originated in the United States, Italy and Spain and spanned both the acute and convalescent phases of COVID-19. The prospective study material was composed of cDNA or gDNA derived from T cells, B-cell-depleted T cells, or PBMCs. The dataset comprised deeply sampled blood TCRbeta repertoires from subjects exposed to, actively infected with, or recovered from COVID-19. The repertoires were released in a freely available public database intended as a resource for research on the immune response to SARS-CoV-2. Samples were obtained from the ongoing ImmuneRACE study (first 160 participants) and from approximately 1,200 subjects provided by 6 global collaborators. A de-identified subject ID, COVID-19 status, age in years and sex were almost always included in the sample metadata. HLA class I and class II types, where available, came from metadata supplied by the sample provider rather than from assay-based typing.

Note on this clone: Its binding antigen is unknown. No quality values exist for individual bases; no much larger clone is one base distant.

Beyond this particular receptor, the publication reports: Clinical and demographic metadata were provided uncurated, with the amount varying by source and participant.

The immunoSEQ Assay, a bias-controlled multiplex PCR, was used to amplify TCRbeta CDR3 regions from genomic DNA. Processing in the source paper ran as follows. Within the assay, amplification of reference gene primers was used to estimate how many nucleated cells each sample contained. Sequence reads were collapsed and filtered to measure the absolute abundance of every unique TCRbeta CDR3 rearrangement. For each sample, productive Simpson clonality was calculated as the square root of Simpson's diversity index over productive rearrangements. As stored in TCRdb, this immuneACCESS dataset retains in-frame rearrangements with V and J assigned. A fraction of the clones does not appear; measured against another copy, unresolved V genes explain less than half of the discrepancy, and the remainder lacks a known reason. The D gene and trimming were derived from the DNA, and the V and J assignments and clone size from that table. The sample profile shows fewer than 350,000 clones; 89% of them were found once. The ten most abundant clones make up around 9.5% of the sample.

Participants in the prospective study were aged 18 to 89 years, lived in some 24 United States geographic areas, and enrolled through a virtual design. Cohort assignment in the prospective study relied on participant-reported clinical history from a screening survey and a study questionnaire. For ImmuneRACE Cohort 3, a participant was defined as recovered based on two consecutive negative NP/OP PCR tests, clearance by a healthcare professional, or resolution of symptoms. Each participant in the prospective study had whole blood, serum and a nasopharyngeal or oropharyngeal swab collected by mobile phlebotomists. Participants in the prospective study had the option to provide additional blood draws and questionnaires over a roughly 2-month period. Blood samples from the prospective study were shipped frozen or at room temperature prior to DNA extraction. Trimming accounts for 1 base at V and 1 base at J, while the number of junction bases matched to no gene is 2. CDR1 and CDR2, looked up from the germline V gene, are SQVTM and ANQGSEA. The CDR3 numbers 14 residues from cysteine through phenylalanine. This entry keeps only the CDR3 DNA: 42 bases, framed from base 1.

Sequenced input: PBMCs or T cells enriched from blood (not recorded which). The sequence derives from a woman aged 40 to 50 who had recovered from COVID-19. The chain is made from TRBV29-1 and TRBJ2-3; 7 nucleotides in the junction match TRBD1. The DNA sequence follows: TGCAGCGTTGAAGTGCAGGGGGGCACAGATACGCAGTATTTT. Translated, it reads CSVEVQGGTDTQYF.